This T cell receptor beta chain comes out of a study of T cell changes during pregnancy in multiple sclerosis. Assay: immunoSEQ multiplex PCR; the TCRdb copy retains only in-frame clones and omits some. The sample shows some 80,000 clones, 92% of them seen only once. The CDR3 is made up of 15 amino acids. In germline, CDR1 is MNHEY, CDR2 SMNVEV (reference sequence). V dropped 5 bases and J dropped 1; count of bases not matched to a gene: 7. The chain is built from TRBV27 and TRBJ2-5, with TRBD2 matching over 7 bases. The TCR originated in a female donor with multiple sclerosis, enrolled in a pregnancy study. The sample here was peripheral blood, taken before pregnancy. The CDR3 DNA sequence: TGTGCCAGCAGTCTAGGGACGGGGGGCCAAGAGACCCAGTACTTC. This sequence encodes CASSLGTGGQETQYF.